These 4 T cell receptor beta chains came from one sample sequenced in a study of shared clonotypes between healthy human individuals. Using immunoSEQ multiplex PCR, the repertoire was profiled, and TCRdb retains in-frame clones only, with some absent. The data show about 730,000 clones, with 55% to 80% seen just once and under 2% held by the top ten. Input material: memory CD4+ T cells sorted from blood. Subset: CD45RA-negative fraction. Every receptor here comes from a woman between 25 and 40 years old in good health.

The chain links TRBV9 to TRBJ1-2; D unresolved. Trimming shortened V by 7 bases and J by 1 base, and 11 bases separated the two germline ends. The CDR3 is 13 amino acids. Per the germline V gene, CDR1 is SGDLS and CDR2 is YYNGEE. Here the CDR3 DNA reads TGTGCCAGCGCTCAGGTGGTTAACTATGGCTACACCTTC. This codes for CASAQVVNYGYTF. The full variable domain, in which reference TRBV9 and TRBJ1-2 provide the parts outside the CDR3, is DSGVTQTPKHLITATGQRVTLRCSPRSGDLSVYWYQQSLDQGLQFLIQYYNGEERAKGNILERFSAQQFPDLHSELNLSSLELGDSALYFCASAQVVNYGYTFGSGTRLTVV.

CDR3 region: CASRLTFGTGGQPQHF. Written as DNA, the CDR3 is TGTGCCAGCAGGCTAACCTTCGGGACAGGGGGCCAGCCCCAGCATTTT. The gene calls are TRBV28 and TRBJ1-5, with 12 bases matching TRBD1. The V gene end was trimmed by 6 bases and the J gene end by 7 bases; junction bases not matched to a gene: 10. Germline-derived CDR1 and CDR2 are MDHEN and SYDVKM. The CDR3 runs 16 residues.

The chain links TRBV6-4 to TRBJ2-5, with TRBD1 as a possible D gene (5 bases). Germline loops: CDR1 MRHNA, CDR2 SNTAGT. The CDR3 consists of 16 residues. Deletions cut 6 bases from V and 5 bases from J, with 22 bases between. CDR3 sequence (DNA): TGTGCCAGCAGGGGATATGGTCCGCTCTCAGGGGAGACCCAGTACTTC. Amino acid sequence: CASRGYGPLSGETQYF.

The chain is built from TRBV5-1 and TRBJ2-7; tentatively, D is TRBD2 (6 bases). V dropped 3 bases and J dropped 7 bases, with 20 bases sitting between them. Germline V gene data show CDR1 as SGHRS and CDR2 as YFSETQ. This CDR3 spans 15 amino acids. In DNA, the CDR3 is TGCGCCAGCAGCTCGCAACCTGGACGGACTAAAGAGCAGTACTTC. Translation: CASSSQPGRTKEQYF.